This T cell receptor (beta chain) was profiled in a study of blood T cell repertoires in COVID-19. The CDR3 runs 16 residues. The germline V gene has CDR1 SGHVS and CDR2 FQNEAQ. The V gene lost 5 bases and the J gene lost 0 bases, with 17 bases spanning the gap. Here immunoSEQ multiplex PCR was the method, and the copy in TCRdb shows in-frame clones only, minus some. The sample contains 310,000 or so clones, approximately 90% of which appear only once. This receptor was obtained from a woman aged 40-49 years who had recovered from COVID-19. The gene calls are TRBV7-8 and TRBJ2-7; the D gene is possibly TRBD2 (7 bases). The sequenced sample consisted of PBMCs or T cells enriched from blood (not recorded which). The CDR3 loop reads CASSVRAGASSYEQYF. DNA of the CDR3: TGTGCCAGCAGCGTTAGGGCGGGGGCGAGCTCCTACGAGCAGTACTTC.